The sequence of this TCR beta chain was determined in a study of cytomegalovirus exposure and HLA in healthy donors. Study-wide points: Reported performance of the classifier showed diagnosis of cytomegalovirus status with high specificity and sensitivity. Certain sequence variants were highly shared and formed a cluster, and this cluster was likely a sequencing artifact.

On this clone: Its antigen is as yet unknown.

A multiplex PCR was run with 60 Vbeta primers and 13 Jbeta primers. Generated by immunoSEQ multiplex PCR, the TCRdb table keeps only in-frame clones and is missing some. This table has under 200,000 clones, roughly 77% appearing once. Unrecorded immune exposures were likely, despite nominal health at sampling. CDR1 is MNHEY, CDR2 SVGAGI, per germline. The V gene lost 6 bases and the J gene lost 0 bases, with 11 bases spanning the gap. The CDR3 extends over 14 amino acids. The sample comprised PBMCs. The TCR originated in a woman in her forties or fifties in good health and CMV-seropositive. V gene TRBV6-5 combines with J gene TRBJ1-1; no clear D. The CDR3 loop is CASSPGLMNTEAFF. The CDR3, as DNA: TGTGCCAGCAGCCCAGGCCTTATGAACACTGAAGCTTTCTTT.